This T cell receptor (beta chain) was obtained from a study of cytomegalovirus exposure and HLA in healthy donors. This PCR relied on a set of 60 Vbeta primers and 13 Jbeta primers. In the source study's methods: A later analysis tallied tens of millions of unique TCR beta chains, about 9.9 million of them shared. TCRdb keeps only in-frame clones here, not all; method: immunoSEQ multiplex PCR. From that table come the V and J calls and clone size; the DNA was used to work out D and trimming. Among about 190,000 clones listed, roughly 13% were seen once. This clone was seen a few times. Its antigen is unidentified. As for the donors, each was a healthy bone marrow donor. The V and J ends lost 0 bases and 2 bases respectively, with 8 bases between them. The CDR3 spans 14 residues. Germline V gives CDR1 SGHRS, CDR2 YFSETQ. Points from the study as a whole: The likely explanation for a cluster of highly shared sequence variants was sequencing artifact. The investigators catalogued 164 TCR beta chains as cytomegalovirus-associated.

The specimen was PBMCs. This chain connects TRBV5-1 to TRBJ2-5; D is ambiguous. This TCR derives from a man in his forties or fifties in good health and CMV-seropositive. The CDR3 nucleotides are TGCGCCAGCAGCTTGGGTGGTCAGCAAGAGACCCAGTACTTC. Protein sequence: CASSLGGQQETQYF.